This TCR beta chain was sequenced in a study of OX40 agonist ivuxolimab in advanced cancers. Study-level information: Subjects had a mean age of roughly 60 years, with a range of about 23 to 79; around 80% were male. Past anti-PD-1, anti-PD-L1 or anti-CTLA-4 therapy was accepted, and 30% to 50% had received some.

Study conclusions and caveats: CD4+ and CD8+ blood T cells expanded clonally by week 6 at 0.1 to 3.0 mg/kg.

Sequencing was performed with immunoSEQ multiplex PCR; in TCRdb, only in-frame clones are kept and a portion is missing. This table holds fewer than 85,000 clones, under 90% found once. Note on this clone: Antigen specificity is unknown.

This CDR3 is 14 amino acids long. CDR1 is SGHDT, CDR2 YYEEEE, per germline. The germline V and J ends were trimmed by 4 bases and 10 bases, with 18 bases remaining between them. The chain uses TRBV5-6 and TRBJ2-1; D is tentatively TRBD1 or TRBD2 (5 bases each). This clonotype originated in an adult with an advanced solid tumor such as melanoma, head and neck, liver or kidney cancer. The sequences come from CD4+ or CD8+ T cells sorted from blood, collected in a trial of the OX40 agonist ivuxolimab. CDR3 sequence reads: CASSGGPLGNEQFF. In nucleotides, the CDR3 is TGTGCCAGCAGCGGGGGACCCCTCGGTAACGAGCAGTTCTTC.